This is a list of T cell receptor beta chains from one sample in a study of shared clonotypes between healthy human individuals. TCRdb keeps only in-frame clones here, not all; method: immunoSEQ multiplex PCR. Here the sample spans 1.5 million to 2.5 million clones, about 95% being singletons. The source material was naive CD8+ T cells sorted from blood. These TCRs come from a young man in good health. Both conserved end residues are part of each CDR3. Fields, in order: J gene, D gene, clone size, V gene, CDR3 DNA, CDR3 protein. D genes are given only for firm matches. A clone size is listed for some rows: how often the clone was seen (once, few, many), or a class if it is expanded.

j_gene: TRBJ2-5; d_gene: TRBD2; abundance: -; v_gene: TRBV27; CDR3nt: TGTGCCAGCAGTTTAAGGGGAGCGGGGGGACCCCAAGAGACCCAGTACTTC; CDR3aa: CASSLRGAGGPQETQYF
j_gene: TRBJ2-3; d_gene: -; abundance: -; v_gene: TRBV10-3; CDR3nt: TGTGCCATCAGTGAGATAGAGTTGGAAGATACGCAGTATTTT; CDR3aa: CAISEIELEDTQYF
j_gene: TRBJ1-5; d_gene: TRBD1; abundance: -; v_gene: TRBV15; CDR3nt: TGTGCCACCGGGGAGGGGGCATCTCAGCCCCAGCATTTT; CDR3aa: CATGEGASQPQHF
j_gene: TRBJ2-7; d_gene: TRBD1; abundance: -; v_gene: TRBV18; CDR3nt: TGTGCCAGCTCACAGCCGGGACAGGGTGCCTACGAGCAGTACTTC; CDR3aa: CASSQPGQGAYEQYF
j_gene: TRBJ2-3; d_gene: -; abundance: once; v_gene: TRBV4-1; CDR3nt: TGCGCCAGCAGCCCAGGCTGGGGGGAGGGGGCAGATACGCAGTATTTT; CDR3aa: CASSPGWGEGADTQYF
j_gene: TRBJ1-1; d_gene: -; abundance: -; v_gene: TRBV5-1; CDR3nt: TGCGCCAGCAGCTTGACCGGAGATATGAACACTGAAGCTTTCTTT; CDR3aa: CASSLTGDMNTEAFF
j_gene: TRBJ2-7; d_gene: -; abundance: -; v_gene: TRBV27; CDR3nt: TGTGCCAGCAGTTTGTTCAGGGGTCCCTACGAGCAGTACTTC; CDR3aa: CASSLFRGPYEQYF
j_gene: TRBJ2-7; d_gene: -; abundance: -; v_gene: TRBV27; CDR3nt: TGTGCCAGCAGCTTAAGGGGCACTAGCCTATACGAGCAGTACTTC; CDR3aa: CASSLRGTSLYEQYF
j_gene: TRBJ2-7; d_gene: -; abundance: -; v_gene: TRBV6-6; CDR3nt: TGTGCCAGCAGTTACTCTAGTCACTACGAGCAGTACTTC; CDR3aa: CASSYSSHYEQYF
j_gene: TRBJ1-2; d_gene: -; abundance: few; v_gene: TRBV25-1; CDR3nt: TGTGCCAGCAGAGACAGTGGAATTGATGGCTACACCTTC; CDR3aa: CASRDSGIDGYTF
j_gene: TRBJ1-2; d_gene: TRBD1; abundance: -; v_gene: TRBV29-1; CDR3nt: TGCAGCGTTCCAAGGGCGACAGGGCGTGACTATGGCTACACCTTC; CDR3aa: CSVPRATGRDYGYTF
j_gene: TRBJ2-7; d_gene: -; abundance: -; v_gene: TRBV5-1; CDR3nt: TGCGCCAGCAGCTTCCAGGCTTCCTACGAGCAGTACTTC; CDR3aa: CASSFQASYEQYF
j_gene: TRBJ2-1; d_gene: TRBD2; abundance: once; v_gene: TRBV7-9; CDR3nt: TGTGCCAGCAGCTATTCCGGGACTAGAGGGGGGCAGTTCTTC; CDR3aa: CASSYSGTRGGQFF
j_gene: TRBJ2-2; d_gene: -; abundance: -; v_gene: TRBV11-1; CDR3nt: TGTGCCAGCAGCCTGGGGGCCGGGACCGGGGAGCTGTTTTTT; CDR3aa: CASSLGAGTGELFF
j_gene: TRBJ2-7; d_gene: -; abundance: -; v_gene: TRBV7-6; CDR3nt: TGTGCCAGCAGCTTAGAGACCAGGGGCGAGCAGTACTTC; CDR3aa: CASSLETRGEQYF
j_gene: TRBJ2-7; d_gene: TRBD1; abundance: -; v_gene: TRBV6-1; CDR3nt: TGTGCCAGCAGTGATGAGACAGGGTGGGACGAGCAGTACTTC; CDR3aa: CASSDETGWDEQYF
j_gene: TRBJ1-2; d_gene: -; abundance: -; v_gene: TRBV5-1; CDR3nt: TGCGCCAGCAGCTTGGATCAGGGGTTAATCTATGGCTACACCTTC; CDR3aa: CASSLDQGLIYGYTF
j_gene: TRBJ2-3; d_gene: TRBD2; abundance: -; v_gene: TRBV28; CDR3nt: TGTGCCAGCAGAACCCCGACTAGCGGGGACACAGATACGCAGTATTTT; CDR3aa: CASRTPTSGDTDTQYF
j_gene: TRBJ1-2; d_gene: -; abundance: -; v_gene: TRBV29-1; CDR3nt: TGCAGCGTTCAGGACGATTATGACTATGGCTACACCTTC; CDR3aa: CSVQDDYDYGYTF
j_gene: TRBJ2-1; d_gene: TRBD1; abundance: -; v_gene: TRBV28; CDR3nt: TGTGCCAGCAGCATACAGGGGGCAGGCAATGAGCAGTTCTTC; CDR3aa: CASSIQGAGNEQFF
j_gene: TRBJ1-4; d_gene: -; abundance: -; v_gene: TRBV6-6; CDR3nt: TGTGCCAGCTTCGGGGACGATGAAAAACTGTTTTTT; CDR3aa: CASFGDDEKLFF
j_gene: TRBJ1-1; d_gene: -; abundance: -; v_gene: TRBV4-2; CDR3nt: TGTGCCAGCAGCCTCATGCAGACAAACACTGAAGCTTTCTTT; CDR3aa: CASSLMQTNTEAFF
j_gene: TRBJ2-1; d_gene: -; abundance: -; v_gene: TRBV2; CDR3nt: TGTGCCAGCAGTGAATCGACGGTAAGATGGAATGAGCAGTTCTTC; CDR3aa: CASSESTVRWNEQFF
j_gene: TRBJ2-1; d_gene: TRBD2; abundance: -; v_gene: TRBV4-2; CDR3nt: TGTGCCAGCAGCCACCCTAGCGGGGGGGCGGGGAATGAGCAGTTCTTC; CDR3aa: CASSHPSGGAGNEQFF
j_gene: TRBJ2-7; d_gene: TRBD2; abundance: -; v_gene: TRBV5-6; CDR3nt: TGTGCCAGCAGCTCCCCGGGGACTAGCGGGAGCTACGAGCAGTACTTC; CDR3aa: CASSSPGTSGSYEQYF
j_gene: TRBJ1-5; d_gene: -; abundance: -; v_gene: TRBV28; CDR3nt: TGTGCCAGCAGTCTCCGGGCCCTGGGTCAGCCCCAGCATTTT; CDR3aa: CASSLRALGQPQHF
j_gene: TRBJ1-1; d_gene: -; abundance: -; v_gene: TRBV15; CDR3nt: TGTGCCACCAGCAGAATCGTAGAGAACACTGAAGCTTTCTTT; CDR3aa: CATSRIVENTEAFF
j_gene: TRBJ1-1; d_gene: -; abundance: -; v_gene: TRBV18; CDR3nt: TGTGCCAGCTCACCAGGTAACACTGAAGCTTTCTTT; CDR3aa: CASSPGNTEAFF
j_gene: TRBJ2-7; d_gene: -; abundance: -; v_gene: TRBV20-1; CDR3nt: TGCAGTGCCTCCTATTCCTACGAGCAGTACTTC; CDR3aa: CSASYSYEQYF
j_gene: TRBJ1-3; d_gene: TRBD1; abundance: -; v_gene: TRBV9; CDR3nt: TGTGCCAGCAGCGTGGAGGGACAGTACTCTGGAAACACCATATATTTT; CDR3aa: CASSVEGQYSGNTIYF
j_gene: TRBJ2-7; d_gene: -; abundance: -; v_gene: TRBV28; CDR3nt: TGTGCCAGCAGTTTTGCGACAGACACCTACGAGCAGTACTTC; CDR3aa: CASSFATDTYEQYF
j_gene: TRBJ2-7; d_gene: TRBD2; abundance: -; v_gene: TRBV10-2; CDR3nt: TGCGCCAGCAGTGAGTCATCAGCGGGAGGGTACGAGCAGTACTTC; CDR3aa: CASSESSAGGYEQYF
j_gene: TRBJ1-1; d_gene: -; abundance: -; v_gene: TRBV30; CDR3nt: TGTGCCTGGAGTGACGACACCCTCCTTAACACTGAAGCTTTCTTT; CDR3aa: CAWSDDTLLNTEAFF
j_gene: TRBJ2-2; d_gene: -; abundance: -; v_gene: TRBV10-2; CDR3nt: TGCGCCAGCAGTGATGGGCCCGGGGAGCTGTTTTTT; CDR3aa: CASSDGPGELFF
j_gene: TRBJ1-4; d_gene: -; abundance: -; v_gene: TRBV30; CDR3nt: TGTGCCTGGGGAGAAACGGGACTCAATGAAAAACTGTTTTTT; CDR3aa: CAWGETGLNEKLFF
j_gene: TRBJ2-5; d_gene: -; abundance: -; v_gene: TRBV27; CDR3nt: TGTGCCAGCAGTTCGTCCCCTGGGGCGGAGACCCAGTACTTC; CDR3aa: CASSSSPGAETQYF
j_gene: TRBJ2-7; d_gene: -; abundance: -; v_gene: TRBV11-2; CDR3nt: TGTGCCAGCATTCGACCCGGGGGAAATGGGCCCCTCCATCCGCAGTACTTC; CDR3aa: CASIRPGGNGPLHPQYF
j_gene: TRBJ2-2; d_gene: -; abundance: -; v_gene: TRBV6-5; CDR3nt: TGTGCCAGCAGTTACGGACCTAACGGACCCGGGGAGCTGTTTTTT; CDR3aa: CASSYGPNGPGELFF
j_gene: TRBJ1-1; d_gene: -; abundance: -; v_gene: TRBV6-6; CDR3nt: TGTGCCAGCAGTTGGGGCACTGAAGCTTTCTTT; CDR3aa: CASSWGTEAFF
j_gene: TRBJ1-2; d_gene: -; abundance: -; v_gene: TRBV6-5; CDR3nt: TGTGCCAGCAGTTACTCTGCCTTAAACTATGGCTACACCTTC; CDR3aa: CASSYSALNYGYTF
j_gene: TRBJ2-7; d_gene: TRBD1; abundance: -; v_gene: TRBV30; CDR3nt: TGTGCCTGGAGTGTACAGAGGACAGGGGGTCTCTACGAGCAGTACTTC; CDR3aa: CAWSVQRTGGLYEQYF
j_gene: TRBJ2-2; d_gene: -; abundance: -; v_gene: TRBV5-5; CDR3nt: TGTGCCAGCAGCTTGTGGGACACCGGGGAGCTGTTTTTT; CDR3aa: CASSLWDTGELFF
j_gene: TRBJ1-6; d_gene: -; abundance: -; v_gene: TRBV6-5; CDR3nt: TGTGCCAGCAGTTACCTGTTGTCCTATAATTCACCCCTCCACTTT; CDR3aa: CASSYLLSYNSPLHF
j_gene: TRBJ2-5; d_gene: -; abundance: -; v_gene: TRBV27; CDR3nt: TGTGCCAGCAGTCCCCACAGGGTTCCTAAAGAGACCCAGTACTTC; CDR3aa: CASSPHRVPKETQYF
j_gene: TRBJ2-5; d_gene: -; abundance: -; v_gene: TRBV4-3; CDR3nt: TGCGCCAGCAGCCTCGGTTTGGGGATAGGGGAGACCCAGTACTTC; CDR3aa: CASSLGLGIGETQYF
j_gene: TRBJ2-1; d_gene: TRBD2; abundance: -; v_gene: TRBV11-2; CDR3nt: TGTGCCAGCACCAGCGGGGGCTACAATGAGCAGTTCTTC; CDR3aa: CASTSGGYNEQFF
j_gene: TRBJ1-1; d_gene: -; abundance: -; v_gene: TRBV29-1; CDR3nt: TGCAGCGTTGAAGGAAATGGACCTGAAGCTTTCTTT; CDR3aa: CSVEGNGPEAFF
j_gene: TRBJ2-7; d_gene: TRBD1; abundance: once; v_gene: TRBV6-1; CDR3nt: TGTGCCAGCACACCAGGGGGCGACGAGCAGTACTTC; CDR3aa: CASTPGGDEQYF
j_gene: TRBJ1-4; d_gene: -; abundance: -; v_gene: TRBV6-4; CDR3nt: TGTGCCAGCAGCCCGGGGAGACATCCAACTAATGAAAAACTGTTTTTT; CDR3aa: CASSPGRHPTNEKLFF
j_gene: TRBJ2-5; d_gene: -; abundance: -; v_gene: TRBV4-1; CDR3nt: TGCGCCAGCAGCCAAGCGGGAAAGCAAGAGACCCAGTACTTC; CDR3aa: CASSQAGKQETQYF